This TCR beta chain was sequenced during a study of T cell changes during pregnancy in multiple sclerosis. From germline, CDR1 is SGHTA and CDR2 FQGNSA. With 5 bases clipped from V and 10 bases from J, the junction kept 7 bases outside the gene matches. This CDR3 is built from 14 residues. Method: immunoSEQ multiplex PCR; TCRdb's copy keeps in-frame clones and lacks some. The sample contains roughly 38,000 clones, roughly nine tenths of which appear only once. This TCR was sampled from a female donor with multiple sclerosis, enrolled in a pregnancy study. Specimen: CD4+ T cells from peripheral blood mononuclear cells, collected before pregnancy. The V and J genes are TRBV7-2 and TRBJ1-6, with 8 bases identical to TRBD1. The CDR3, as DNA: TGTGCCAGCAGCCCCCGACAGGGGTGGTCACCCCTCCACTTT. Its protein product is CASSPRQGWSPLHF. Full variable domain (rest looked up from reference TRBV7-2 and TRBJ1-6): GAGVSQSPSNKVTEKGKDVELRCDPISGHTALYWYRQSLGQGLEFLIYFQGNSAPDKSGLPSDRFSAERTGGSVSTLTIQRTQQEDSAVYLCASSPRQGWSPLHFGNGTRLTVT.